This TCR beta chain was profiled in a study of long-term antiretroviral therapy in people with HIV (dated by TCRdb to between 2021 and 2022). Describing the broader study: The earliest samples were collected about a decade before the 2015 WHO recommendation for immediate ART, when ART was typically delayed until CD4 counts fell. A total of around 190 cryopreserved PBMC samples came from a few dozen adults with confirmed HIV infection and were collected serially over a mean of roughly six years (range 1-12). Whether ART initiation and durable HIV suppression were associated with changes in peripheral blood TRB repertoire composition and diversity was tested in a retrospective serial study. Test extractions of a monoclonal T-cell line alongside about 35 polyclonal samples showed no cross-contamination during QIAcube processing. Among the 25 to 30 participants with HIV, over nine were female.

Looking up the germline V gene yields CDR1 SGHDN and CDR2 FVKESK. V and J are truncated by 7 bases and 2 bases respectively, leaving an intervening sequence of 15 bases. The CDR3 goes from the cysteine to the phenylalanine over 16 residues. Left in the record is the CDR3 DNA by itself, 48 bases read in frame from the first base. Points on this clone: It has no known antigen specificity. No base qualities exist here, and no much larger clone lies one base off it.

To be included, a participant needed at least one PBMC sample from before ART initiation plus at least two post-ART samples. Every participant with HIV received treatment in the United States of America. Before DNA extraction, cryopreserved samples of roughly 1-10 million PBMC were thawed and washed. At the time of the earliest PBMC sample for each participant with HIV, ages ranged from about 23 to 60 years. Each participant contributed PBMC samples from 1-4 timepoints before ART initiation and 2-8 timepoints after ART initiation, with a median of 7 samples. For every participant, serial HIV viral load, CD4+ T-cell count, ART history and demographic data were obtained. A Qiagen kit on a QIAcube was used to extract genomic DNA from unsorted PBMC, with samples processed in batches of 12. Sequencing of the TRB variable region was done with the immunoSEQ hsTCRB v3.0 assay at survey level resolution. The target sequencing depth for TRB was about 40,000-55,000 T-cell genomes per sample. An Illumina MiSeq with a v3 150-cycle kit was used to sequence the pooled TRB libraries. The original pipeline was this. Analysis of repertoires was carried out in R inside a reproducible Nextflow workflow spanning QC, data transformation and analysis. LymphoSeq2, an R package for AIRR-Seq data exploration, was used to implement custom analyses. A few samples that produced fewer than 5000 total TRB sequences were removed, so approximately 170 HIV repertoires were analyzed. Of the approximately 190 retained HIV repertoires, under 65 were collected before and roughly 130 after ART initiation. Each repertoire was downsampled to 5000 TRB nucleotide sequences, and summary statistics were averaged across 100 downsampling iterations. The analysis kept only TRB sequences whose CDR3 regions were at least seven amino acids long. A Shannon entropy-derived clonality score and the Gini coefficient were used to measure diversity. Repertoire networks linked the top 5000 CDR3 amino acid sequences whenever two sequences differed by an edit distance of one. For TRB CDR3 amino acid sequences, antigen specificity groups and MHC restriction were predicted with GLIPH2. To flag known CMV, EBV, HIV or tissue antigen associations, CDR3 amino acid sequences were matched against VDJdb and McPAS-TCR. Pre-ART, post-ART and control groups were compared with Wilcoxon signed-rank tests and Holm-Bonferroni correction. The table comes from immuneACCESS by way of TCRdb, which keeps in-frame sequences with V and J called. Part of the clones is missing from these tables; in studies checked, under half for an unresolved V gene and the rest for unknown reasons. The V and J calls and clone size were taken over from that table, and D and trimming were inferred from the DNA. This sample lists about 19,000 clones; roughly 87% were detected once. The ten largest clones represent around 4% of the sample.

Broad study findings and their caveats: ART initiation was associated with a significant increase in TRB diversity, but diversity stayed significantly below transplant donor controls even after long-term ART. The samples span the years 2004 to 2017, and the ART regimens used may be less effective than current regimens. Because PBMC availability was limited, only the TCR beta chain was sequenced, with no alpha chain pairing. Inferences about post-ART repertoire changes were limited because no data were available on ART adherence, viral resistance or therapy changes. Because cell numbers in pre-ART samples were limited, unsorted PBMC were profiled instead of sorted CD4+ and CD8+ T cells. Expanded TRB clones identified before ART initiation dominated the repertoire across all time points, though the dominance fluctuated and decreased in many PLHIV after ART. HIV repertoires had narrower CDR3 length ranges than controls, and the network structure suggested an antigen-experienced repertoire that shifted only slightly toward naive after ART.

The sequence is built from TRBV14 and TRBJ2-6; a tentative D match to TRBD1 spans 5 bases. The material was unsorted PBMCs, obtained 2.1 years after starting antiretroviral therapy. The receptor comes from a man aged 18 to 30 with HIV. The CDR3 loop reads CASTPTELAGANVLTF. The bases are TGTGCCAGCACCCCGACAGAATTGGCTGGGGCCAACGTCCTGACTTTC.